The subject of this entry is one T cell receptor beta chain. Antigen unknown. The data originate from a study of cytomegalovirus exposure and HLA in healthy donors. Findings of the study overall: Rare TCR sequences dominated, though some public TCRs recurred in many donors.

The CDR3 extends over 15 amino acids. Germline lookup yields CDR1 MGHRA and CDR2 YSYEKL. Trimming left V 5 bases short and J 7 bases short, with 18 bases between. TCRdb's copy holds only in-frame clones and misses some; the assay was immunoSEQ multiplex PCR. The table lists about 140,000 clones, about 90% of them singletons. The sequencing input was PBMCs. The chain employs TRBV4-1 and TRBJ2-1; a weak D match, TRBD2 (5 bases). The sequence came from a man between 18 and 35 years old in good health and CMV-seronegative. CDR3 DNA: TGCGCCAGCAGCGACCTAGCATCACTAGGGAATGAGCAGTTCTTC. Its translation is CASSDLASLGNEQFF.